This TCR beta chain is from a study of blood T cell repertoires in COVID-19 (TCRdb year 2020). Turning to the overall study: Samples from collaborators originated in the United States, Italy and Spain and spanned both the acute and convalescent phases of COVID-19. The material from the prospective study consisted of cDNA or gDNA derived from T cells, B-cell-depleted T cells, or PBMCs. Deeply sampled blood TCRbeta repertoires from subjects exposed to, actively infected with, or recovered from COVID-19 were included in the dataset. The repertoires were released in a freely available public database intended as a resource for research on the immune response to SARS-CoV-2. Samples came from the ongoing ImmuneRACE study (first 160 participants) plus 1,254 subjects from 6 global collaborators. A de-identified subject ID, COVID-19 status, age in years and sex were almost always included in the sample metadata. Where available, HLA class I and class II types were obtained from metadata supplied by the sample provider rather than from assay-based typing. General conclusions and limits of the study: Clinical and demographic metadata were provided uncurated, with the amount varying by source and participant.

Enrolling through a virtual design, the prospective study's participants ranged in age from roughly 18 to 95 years and lived across more than 20 United States geographic areas. In the prospective study, cohorts were assigned on the basis of participant-reported clinical history obtained from a screening survey and a study questionnaire. Exposed participants had been in contact with someone with a PCR-confirmed or clinician-diagnosed COVID-19 case within 2 weeks of study entry. In the prospective study, mobile phlebotomists collected whole blood, serum and a nasopharyngeal or oropharyngeal swab from each participant. Participants in the prospective study had the option to provide additional blood draws and questionnaires over a roughly 2-month period. Blood samples from the prospective study were shipped frozen or at room temperature prior to DNA extraction. The CDR3 runs 13 residues from the cysteine to the phenylalanine. Only CDR3 DNA is held: 39 bases, read in frame from base 1. Trimming costs V 6 bases and J 0 bases, and their ends lie 8 bases apart. Looking up the germline V gene yields CDR1 KGHSH and CDR2 LQKENI.

The immunoSEQ Assay, a bias-controlled multiplex PCR, was used to amplify TCRbeta CDR3 regions from genomic DNA. The study's processing was this. The number of nucleated cells in each sample was estimated by amplification of reference gene primers within the assay. To quantify the absolute abundance of each unique TCRbeta CDR3 rearrangement, sequence reads were collapsed and filtered. For each sample, productive Simpson clonality was calculated as the square root of Simpson's diversity index over productive rearrangements. TCRdb stores this immuneACCESS table with in-frame sequences only. Part of the clones is absent; in the studies checked, under half of the shortfall reflects unresolved V genes, and no reason is known for the rest. The V and J calls and clone size are taken from that table; D and trimming were inferred from the DNA. Recorded for this sample are around 320,000 clones; roughly 91% of them occurred a single time. Together, the top ten hold under 3.5% of the sample.

About this clone: The antigen this receptor binds is unknown. No clone much larger than this one lies a single base away; base qualities are absent.

Recombination joined TRBV18 with TRBJ1-1, with TRBD1 tentatively as D gene (6 bases match). The origin of this receptor is a woman in her forties or fifties who had been exposed to COVID-19. Sequenced: PBMCs or T cells enriched from blood (not recorded which). The sequenced DNA is TGTGCCAGCTCCGACAGGTTGAACACTGAAGCTTTCTTT. Translated, this gives CASSDRLNTEAFF.